The rows below give T cell receptor beta chains drawn from one sample of a study of shared clonotypes between healthy human individuals. Repertoires were generated with immunoSEQ multiplex PCR, while TCRdb's copy carries only in-frame clones and drops some. The sample has about 2.4 million clones, more than 90% seen once. The material sequenced was naive CD4+ T cells sorted from blood. The source of these receptors is a man aged 18 to 29 in good health. CDR3s include the opening cysteine and the closing phenylalanine or tryptophan. The order of the fields is J gene, clone size, V gene, D gene, CDR3 DNA, CDR3 protein. D genes are given only for firm matches. Clone size, where shown, is once, few, many, or a class for clones that have expanded.

J: TRBJ2-3; size: NA; V: TRBV6-6; D: TRBD2; DNA: TGTGCCAGCAGTCCCGGACTAGGCACAGATACGCAGTATTTT; CDR3: CASSPGLGTDTQYF
J: TRBJ1-3; size: NA; V: TRBV25-1; D: NA; DNA: TGTGCCAGCAACCCGCGAGGGGAAACTGGAAACACCATATATTTT; CDR3: CASNPRGETGNTIYF
J: TRBJ2-7; size: NA; V: TRBV6-1; D: NA; DNA: TGTGCCAGCAGGCTACAGGGTGATAGCTCCTACGAGCAGTACTTC; CDR3: CASRLQGDSSYEQYF
J: TRBJ2-7; size: once; V: TRBV7-2; D: TRBD2; DNA: TGTGCCAGCAGCCCGGGACTAGCGATCGACGAGCAGTACTTC; CDR3: CASSPGLAIDEQYF
J: TRBJ2-1; size: NA; V: TRBV11-2; D: TRBD1; DNA: TGTGCCAGCAGCGTCCAGGGGGCCGGCAATGAGCAGTTCTTC; CDR3: CASSVQGAGNEQFF
J: TRBJ1-6; size: NA; V: TRBV30; D: TRBD1; DNA: TGTGCCTGGTTGGGGACAGGGCCTAATTCACCCCTCCACTTT; CDR3: CAWLGTGPNSPLHF
J: TRBJ1-2; size: NA; V: TRBV10-3; D: TRBD1; DNA: TGTGCCAGCAGCCGACAGGGTAACTATGGCTACACCTTC; CDR3: CASSRQGNYGYTF
J: TRBJ1-2; size: NA; V: TRBV15; D: TRBD1; DNA: TGTGCCACCAGCAGAGATGGACAGGGGGCTGGCTACACCTTC; CDR3: CATSRDGQGAGYTF
J: TRBJ1-4; size: once; V: TRBV2; D: NA; DNA: TGTGCCAGCAGTCGAAACGGACGGGAAAAACTGTTTTTT; CDR3: CASSRNGREKLFF
J: TRBJ2-7; size: NA; V: TRBV11-2; D: NA; DNA: TGTGCCAGCAGCGCCTCGGGCTACGAGCAGTACTTC; CDR3: CASSASGYEQYF
J: TRBJ2-7; size: NA; V: TRBV21-1; D: NA; DNA: TGTGCCAGCAGCAACGGGGGACAGGGGTGCGCCTACGAGCAGTACTTC; CDR3: CASSNGGQGCAYEQYF
J: TRBJ2-7; size: NA; V: TRBV4-1; D: TRBD2; DNA: TGCGCCAGCAGTCGCGGACTAGCGGGCAGATACGAGCAGTACTTC; CDR3: CASSRGLAGRYEQYF
J: TRBJ2-7; size: once; V: TRBV5-1; D: TRBD1; DNA: TGCGCCAGCAGCTTGGTGGGACAGGGACACTACGAGCAGTACTTC; CDR3: CASSLVGQGHYEQYF
J: TRBJ2-4; size: NA; V: TRBV4-3; D: NA; DNA: TGCGCCAGCAGCCAAGACCTGACGGGAGCTTTGCGTGGGAAGTACTTC; CDR3: CASSQDLTGALRGKYF
J: TRBJ2-4; size: NA; V: TRBV4-3; D: NA; DNA: TGCGCCAGCGGTCCCGGGGACTTAGCCAAAAACATTCAGTACTTC; CDR3: CASGPGDLAKNIQYF
J: TRBJ1-3; size: NA; V: TRBV6-5; D: TRBD1; DNA: TGTGCCAGCAGCCGCGGACAGGAACCGGGAAACACCATATATTTT; CDR3: CASSRGQEPGNTIYF
J: TRBJ2-2; size: once; V: TRBV5-1; D: NA; DNA: TGCGCCAGCAGCCCGGTTGGGCGAGAAGTTTGGAATACCGGGGAGCTGTTTTTT; CDR3: CASSPVGREVWNTGELFF
J: TRBJ2-7; size: NA; V: TRBV6-5; D: TRBD1; DNA: TGTGCCAGCAGCCGCCGAGGGACAGGGTACCACGAGCAGTACTTC; CDR3: CASSRRGTGYHEQYF
J: TRBJ1-5; size: NA; V: TRBV19; D: NA; DNA: TGTGCCAGTAAGCAGGGGTGGGCGCAATCTCCTAGCAATCAGCCCCAGCATTTT; CDR3: CASKQGWAQSPSNQPQHF
J: TRBJ1-2; size: NA; V: TRBV7-9; D: NA; DNA: TGTGCCAGCAGCTCCACAATAGTCCATGGCTACACCTTC; CDR3: CASSSTIVHGYTF
J: TRBJ2-7; size: NA; V: TRBV5-4; D: NA; DNA: TGTGCCAGCAGCCTCATCGCGGGGCCGGAGCAGTACTTC; CDR3: CASSLIAGPEQYF
J: TRBJ2-3; size: NA; V: TRBV7-9; D: TRBD2; DNA: TGTGCCAGCAGCTTAGGGGGACTAGCCACAGATACGCAGTATTTT; CDR3: CASSLGGLATDTQYF
J: TRBJ1-1; size: NA; V: TRBV10-2; D: TRBD1; DNA: TGCGCCAGCAGTGAGTCACAGGTTTCCAGGGGGAATGGGACTGAAGCTTTCTTT; CDR3: CASSESQVSRGNGTEAFF
J: TRBJ1-1; size: NA; V: TRBV5-6; D: NA; DNA: TGTGCCAGCAGCTTGGAACCCCTAGTGCGGGAAGCTTTCTTT; CDR3: CASSLEPLVREAFF